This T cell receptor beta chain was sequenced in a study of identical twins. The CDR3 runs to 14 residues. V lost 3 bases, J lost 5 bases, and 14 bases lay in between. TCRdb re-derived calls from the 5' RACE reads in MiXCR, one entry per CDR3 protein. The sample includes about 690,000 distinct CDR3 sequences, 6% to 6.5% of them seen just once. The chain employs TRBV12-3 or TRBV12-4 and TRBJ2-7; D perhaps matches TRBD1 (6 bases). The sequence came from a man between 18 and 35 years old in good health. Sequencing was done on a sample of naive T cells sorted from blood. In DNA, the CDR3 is TGTGCCAGCAGTTTCTTACAGGGTTCCGACGAGCAGTACTTC. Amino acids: CASSFLQGSDEQYF.